The T cell receptor beta chain described here comes from a study of T cell repertoires in ileal Crohn's disease. Germline V gene lookup returns CDR1 SGHAT and CDR2 FQDESV (reference sequence). The CDR3 sequence is 14 residues long. V shed 0 bases and J shed 5 bases, with 8 bases lying between them. Generated by immunoSEQ multiplex PCR, the TCRdb table keeps only in-frame clones and is missing some. The data show thousands of clones, around 83% seen once. The V call is TRBV11-1, the J call TRBJ2-1, with D tentatively TRBD2 (5 bases). The sequencing input was ileal tissue. The TCR originated in an adult with Crohn's disease. The CDR3 DNA is TGTGCCAGCAGCTTAGCTGGGCGGGACAATGAGCAGTTCTTC. Its translation: CASSLAGRDNEQFF.